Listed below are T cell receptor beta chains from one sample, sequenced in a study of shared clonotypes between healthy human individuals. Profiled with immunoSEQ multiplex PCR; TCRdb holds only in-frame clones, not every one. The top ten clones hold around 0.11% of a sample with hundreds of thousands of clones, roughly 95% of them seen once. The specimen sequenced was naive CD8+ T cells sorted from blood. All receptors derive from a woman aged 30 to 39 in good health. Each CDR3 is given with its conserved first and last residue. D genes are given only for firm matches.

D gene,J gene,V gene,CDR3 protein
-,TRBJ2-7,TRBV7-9,CASSLVGPSYEQYF
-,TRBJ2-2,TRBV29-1,CSVEDPSRELFF
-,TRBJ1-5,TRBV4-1,CASSQDQQGKSQPQHF
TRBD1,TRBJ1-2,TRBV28,CASRPRGNRGSTYGYTF
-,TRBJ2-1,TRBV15,CATSRGRDNEQFF
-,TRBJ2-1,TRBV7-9,CASQDRSYNEQFF
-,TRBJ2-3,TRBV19,CASSSARNTDTQYF
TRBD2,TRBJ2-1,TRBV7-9,CASSWLAGDGDEQFF
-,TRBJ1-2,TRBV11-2,CASSLGGVYGYTF
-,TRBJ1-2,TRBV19,CASSIARRMAYGYTF
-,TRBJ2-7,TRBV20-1,CSAMNYEQYF
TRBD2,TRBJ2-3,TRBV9,CASSVEGVRAGGPSGSPDTQYF
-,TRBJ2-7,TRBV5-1,CASSLDASLIFSYEQYF
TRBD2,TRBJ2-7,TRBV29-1,CSVSGGGSSYEQYF
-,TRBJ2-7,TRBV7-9,CASARGSAYEQYF
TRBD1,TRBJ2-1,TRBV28,CASSRGKYNEQFF
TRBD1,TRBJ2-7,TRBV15,CATSKGAKGYEQYF
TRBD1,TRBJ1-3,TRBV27,CASSPPGQGSGNTIYF
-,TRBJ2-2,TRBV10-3,CAIRPTIVGVSTGELFF
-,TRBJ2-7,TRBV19,CASSIGGSDEQYF